Listed below are T cell receptor beta chains from one sample, sequenced in a study of cytomegalovirus exposure and HLA in healthy donors. TCRdb's table, derived via immunoSEQ multiplex PCR, lists solely in-frame clones and lacks some. Here the sample spans approximately 170,000 clones, less than 80% being singletons. Material for sequencing was PBMCs. These receptors originate from a man aged 35-49 years in good health and CMV-seronegative. Both conserved end residues are part of each CDR3. A D gene is named only where the DNA matches it firmly. For some rows the clone size is stated as once, few or many, or as a class when expanded; others skip it.

clone_size	d_call	v_call	j_call	cdr3_nt	cdr3_aa
.	.	TRBV5-6	TRBJ2-2	TGTGCCAGCAGCTTGGTGGAGGGCCGCTTAACGACTAACACCGGGGAGCTGTTTTTT	CASSLVEGRLTTNTGELFF
.	.	TRBV5-5	TRBJ2-5	TGTGCCAGCAGCCCCGCCTTTGGGGGGGAGACCCAGTACTTC	CASSPAFGGETQYF
few	TRBD1	TRBV5-6	TRBJ1-2	TGTGCCAGCAGCTTCAACGAAGGACAGGGGTGGTACTATGGCTACACCTTC	CASSFNEGQGWYYGYTF
.	.	TRBV30	TRBJ1-1	TGTGCCTGGAGTTGGGGGGACGGTGAAGCTTTCTTT	CAWSWGDGEAFF
once	TRBD1	TRBV5-4	TRBJ1-6	TGTGCCAGCAGCCGGGACAGGGATGGATCACCCCTCCACTTT	CASSRDRDGSPLHF
.	TRBD2	TRBV6-6	TRBJ2-7	TGTGCCAGCAGTTCGACTAGCGGGGGGGCCCAAGGCGAGCAGTACTTC	CASSSTSGGAQGEQYF
.	.	TRBV29-1	TRBJ1-2	TGCAGCGCACGGGACAATAGTAGAAGCTACACCTTC	CSARDNSRSYTF
.	TRBD2	TRBV5-6	TRBJ2-3	TGTGCCAGCAGCTTGGAAAGCGGACTAGCGGGGGGGGTATCGCAGTATTTT	CASSLESGLAGGVSQYF
.	.	TRBV5-1	TRBJ1-2	TGCGCCAGCAGCCTCATGGGGGGGTCAGCTAACTATGGCTACACCTTC	CASSLMGGSANYGYTF
.	.	TRBV28	TRBJ2-1	TGTGCCAGCAGTTTAGCGAGCTCCTACAATGAGCAGTTCTTC	CASSLASSYNEQFF
.	TRBD1	TRBV4-2	TRBJ2-1	TGTGCCAGCAGCCAAGCCGGGACAGCTAGGGATGAGCAGTTCTTC	CASSQAGTARDEQFF
.	.	TRBV30	TRBJ2-7	TGTGCCTGGAGTGTTGGGCAGGGCTCCTACGAGCAGTACTTC	CAWSVGQGSYEQYF
few	.	TRBV13	TRBJ1-1	TGTGCCAGCAGCCCTTATGCCGCCGGGGAAGCTTTCTTT	CASSPYAAGEAFF
.	TRBD2	TRBV7-9	TRBJ2-3	TGTTCCAGCAGCTCCGGGACCCTGGGGGGGGATACGCAGTATTTT	CSSSSGTLGGDTQYF
few	TRBD2	TRBV7-8	TRBJ2-3	TGTGCCAGCAGTTCCAAGCGGGGGGTTCGCACAGATACGCAGTATTTT	CASSSKRGVRTDTQYF
.	TRBD1	TRBV6-5	TRBJ2-1	TGTGCCAGCAGCCCCTCCGGGACAGGGAACAATGAGCAGTTCTTC	CASSPSGTGNNEQFF
.	.	TRBV19	TRBJ2-7	TGTGCCAGTAGTATTTCGGGATCCCTCGCTTACGAGCAGTACTTC	CASSISGSLAYEQYF
.	TRBD1	TRBV5-1	TRBJ1-4	TGCGCCAGCAGCGCGTCCACGACCTGGACAGGGGTGAACGAAAAACTGTTTTTT	CASSASTTWTGVNEKLFF
few	.	TRBV7-9	TRBJ2-3	TGTGCCAGCAGCTTAGAGCTTCGCACAGATACGCAGTATTTT	CASSLELRTDTQYF
once	TRBD1	TRBV6-4	TRBJ2-4	TGTGCCAGCAGTGACTCGAGGTCCACGGGACAGCACAAAAACATTCAGTACTTC	CASSDSRSTGQHKNIQYF
.	.	TRBV28	TRBJ2-4	TGTGCCAGCAGTTTCCGCATCGGCAGGGTTCAAGCCAAAAACATTCAGTACTTC	CASSFRIGRVQAKNIQYF
.	.	TRBV6-5	TRBJ2-1	TGTGCCAGCAGTTACTCGGCAGGGATACCCAATGAGCAGTTCTTC	CASSYSAGIPNEQFF
few	TRBD1	TRBV6-1	TRBJ2-3	TGTGCCAGCAGTGAAGACATGGGACAGAGGGCGCAGTATTTT	CASSEDMGQRAQYF
few	.	TRBV18	TRBJ2-7	TGTGCCAGCTCACCACCAGAAGGAGTGGGCGAGCAGTACTTC	CASSPPEGVGEQYF
.	TRBD1	TRBV5-1	TRBJ2-2	TGCGCCAGCAGCACGGGACAGATGAACACCGGGGAGCTGTTTTTT	CASSTGQMNTGELFF
once	TRBD1	TRBV5-5	TRBJ1-5	TGTGCCAGCAGCCGCACCGGGACAGAAAATCAGCCCCAGCATTTT	CASSRTGTENQPQHF
few	TRBD1	TRBV30	TRBJ1-2	TGTGCCTGGAGTCAGGGGGGTGGGCACGCTGGCTACACCTTC	CAWSQGGGHAGYTF
.	.	TRBV7-8	TRBJ1-5	TGTGCCAGCAGCTTAAACGCGGTCCTCAATCAGCCCCAGCATTTT	CASSLNAVLNQPQHF